This record looks at one T cell receptor beta chain sequence and its context. Its antigen is currently unknown. Trimming took 7 bases from V and 0 from J, leaving 7 bases between them. In germline, CDR1 is MNHNY, CDR2 SVGAGI (reference sequence). The CDR3 runs 13 residues. The PCR made use of 60 Vbeta and 13 Jbeta primers. The data were produced by immunoSEQ multiplex PCR, yet TCRdb's version contains in-frame clones alone and is incomplete. The table lists 100,000 to 150,000 clones, 76% of them singletons. This record comes from a study of cytomegalovirus exposure and HLA in healthy donors. The study's findings and limits: Evidence from a later analysis indicated that most CMV-associated TCR beta chains looked HLA-restricted. Researchers counted around 160 TCR beta chains as cytomegalovirus-associated.

Sequences were obtained from PBMCs. The chain couples TRBV6-6 to TRBJ1-5; D is ambiguous. The origin of this receptor is a female donor in good health and CMV-seropositive. CDR3 region: CASTNYSNQPQHF. CDR3 nucleotide sequence: TGTGCCAGCACTAACTATAGCAATCAGCCCCAGCATTTT.